Sequencing of this T cell receptor (beta chain) was carried out in a study of cytomegalovirus exposure and HLA in healthy donors. The repertoire was sequenced with immunoSEQ multiplex PCR; TCRdb's copy has only in-frame clones and lacks some. The sample comprises approximately 280,000 clones, approximately 87% of which are singletons, and about 0.85% rests with the top ten. As regards this clone: Its antigen is as yet unknown.

Study-wide results and caveats: Subsequent analysis of the roughly 120 validation repertoires found a tendency for first-cohort TCR clusters to co-occur. Researchers reported that three CMV-associated chains were confirmed in vitro as CMV antigen-specific.

V shed 3 bases and J shed 5 bases, with 16 bases lying between them. Germline V gene lookup returns CDR1 MDHEN and CDR2 SYDVKM. The CDR3 has 15 residues. These donors were members of the roughly 110-subject validation cohort, a group separate from the roughly 670-subject first cohort. The receptor was isolated from a woman aged 18 to 35 in good health and CMV-seronegative. The sample comprised PBMCs. The chain employs TRBV28 and TRBJ1-2; no reliable D call. In DNA form, the CDR3 reads TGTGCCAGCAGTTTTGGCAGGCACCCAATTTATGGCTACACCTTC. It specifies CASSFGRHPIYGYTF.